This is a list of T cell receptor beta chains from one sample in a study of T cell responses to AZD1222 COVID-19 vaccine. Using immunoSEQ multiplex PCR, the repertoire was profiled, and TCRdb retains in-frame clones only, with some absent. The data show around 100,000 clones, about nine tenths seen once. This specimen was peripheral blood, taken on day 0 of AZD1222 vaccination. The receptors here all came from an adult in good health. The CDR3 runs from the conserved cysteine through the conserved F or W. D genes are given only for firm matches. A clone size is listed for some rows: how often the clone was seen (once, few, many), or a class if it is expanded.

>-|TRBV3-1/TRBV3-2|TRBJ1-2|TRBD1
CASSQEWGQGGYPGGYTF
TGTGCCAGCAGCCAAGAATGGGGACAGGGGGGTTATCCGGGTGGCTACACCTTC
>-|TRBV3-1/TRBV3-2|TRBJ1-2|-
CASSHPGEGGYGYTF
TGTGCCAGCAGCCACCCGGGGGAGGGGGGCTATGGCTACACCTTC
>once|TRBV2|TRBJ2-3|-
CASSFGDTQYF
TGTGCCAGCTCTTTCGGAGATACGCAGTATTTT
>-|TRBV28|TRBJ1-2|TRBD1
CASSKTGGAVYGYTF
TGTGCCAGCAGCAAGACAGGGGGCGCGGTCTATGGCTACACCTTC
>few|TRBV5-1|TRBJ2-6|TRBD2
CASSWTSGRVGANVLTF
TGCGCCAGCAGCTGGACTAGCGGGAGGGTAGGGGCCAACGTCCTGACTTTC
>-|TRBV12-3/TRBV12-4|TRBJ2-5|-
CASSPIGETQYF
TGTGCCAGCAGCCCGATTGGAGAGACCCAGTACTTC
>-|TRBV19|TRBJ2-4|TRBD2
CASSHLAGGAKNIQYF
TGTGCCAGTAGTCATCTAGCGGGAGGGGCCAAAAACATTCAGTACTTC
>-|TRBV27|TRBJ1-5|-
CASSSRGGHNQPQHF
TGTGCCAGCAGTTCCCGGGGGGGGCATAATCAGCCCCAGCATTTT
>-|TRBV10-2|TRBJ2-3|TRBD2
CASSPRTSGATDTQYF
TGCGCCAGCAGCCCTAGGACTAGCGGAGCCACAGATACGCAGTATTTT
>-|TRBV13|TRBJ2-7|-
CASSLGVAEASYEQYF
TGTGCCAGCAGCTTGGGAGTAGCGGAGGCATCCTACGAGCAGTACTTC
>-|TRBV6-2/TRBV6-3|TRBJ1-5|-
CASSYFPEDSNQPQHF
TGTGCCAGCAGTTATTTCCCAGAAGATAGCAATCAGCCCCAGCATTTT